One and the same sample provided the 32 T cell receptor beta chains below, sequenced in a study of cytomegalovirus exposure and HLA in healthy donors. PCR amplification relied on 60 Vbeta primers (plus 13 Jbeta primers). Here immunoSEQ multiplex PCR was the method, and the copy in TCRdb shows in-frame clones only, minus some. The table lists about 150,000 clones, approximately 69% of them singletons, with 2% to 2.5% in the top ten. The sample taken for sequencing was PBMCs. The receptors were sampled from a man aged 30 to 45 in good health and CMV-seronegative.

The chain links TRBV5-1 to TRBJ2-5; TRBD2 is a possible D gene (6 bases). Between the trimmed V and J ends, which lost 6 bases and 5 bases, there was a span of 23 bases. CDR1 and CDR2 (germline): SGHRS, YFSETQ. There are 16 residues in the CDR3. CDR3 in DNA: TGCGCCAGCACCTCATCGTCGGGGGTTGAATTGGAGACCCAGTACTTC. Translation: CASTSSSGVELETQYF. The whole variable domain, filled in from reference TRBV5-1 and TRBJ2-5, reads KAGVTQTPRYLIKTRGQQVTLSCSPISGHRSVSWYQQTPGQGLQFLFEYFSETQRNKGNFPGRFSGRQFSNSRSEMNVSTLELGDSALYLCASTSSSGVELETQYFGPGTRLLVL.

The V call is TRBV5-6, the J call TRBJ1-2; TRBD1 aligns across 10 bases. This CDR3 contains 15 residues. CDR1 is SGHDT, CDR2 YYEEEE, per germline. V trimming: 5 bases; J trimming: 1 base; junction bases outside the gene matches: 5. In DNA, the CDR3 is TGTGCCAGCAGTCGATGGGACAGGGGTAACTATGGCTACACCTTC. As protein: CASSRWDRGNYGYTF.

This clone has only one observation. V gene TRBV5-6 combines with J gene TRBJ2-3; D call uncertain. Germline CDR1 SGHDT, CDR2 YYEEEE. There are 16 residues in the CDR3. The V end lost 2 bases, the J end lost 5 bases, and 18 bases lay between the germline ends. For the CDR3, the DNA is TGTGCCAGCAGCTTTAGGTATTCCATTGGGCAAGATACGCAGTATTTT. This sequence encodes CASSFRYSIGQDTQYF.

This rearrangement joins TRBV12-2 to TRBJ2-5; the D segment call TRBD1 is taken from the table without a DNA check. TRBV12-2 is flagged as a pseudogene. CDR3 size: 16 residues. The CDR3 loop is CASRHPGQGFWETQYF. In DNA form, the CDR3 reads TGTGCAAGTCGCCACCCGGGACAGGGGTTTTGGGAGACCCAGTACTTC.

As DNA, the CDR3 is TGCGCCAGCAGCCAAGTGACGGGGAATGAAAAACTGTTTTTT. It specifies CASSQVTGNEKLFF. The chain joins TRBV4-3 to TRBJ1-4; no clear D gene. With 1 base removed from V and 5 bases from J, the gap between germline ends came to 8 bases. Germline V lookup: CDR1 LGHNA, CDR2 YSLEER. The CDR3 covers 14 residues.

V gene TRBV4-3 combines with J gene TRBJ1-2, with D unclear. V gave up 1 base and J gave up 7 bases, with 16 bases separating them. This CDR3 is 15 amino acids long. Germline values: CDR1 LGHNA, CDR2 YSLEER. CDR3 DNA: TGCGCCAGCAGCCAAGTGGAGGGAGGCCGTCTTGGCTACACCTTC. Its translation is CASSQVEGGRLGYTF.

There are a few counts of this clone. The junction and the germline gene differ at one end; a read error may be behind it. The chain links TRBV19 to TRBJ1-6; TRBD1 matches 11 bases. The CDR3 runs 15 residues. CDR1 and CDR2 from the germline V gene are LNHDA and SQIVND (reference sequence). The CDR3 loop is CASSVGTGGQSPLNF. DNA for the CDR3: TGTGCCAGTAGTGTCGGGACAGGGGGACAATCACCCCTCAACTTT.

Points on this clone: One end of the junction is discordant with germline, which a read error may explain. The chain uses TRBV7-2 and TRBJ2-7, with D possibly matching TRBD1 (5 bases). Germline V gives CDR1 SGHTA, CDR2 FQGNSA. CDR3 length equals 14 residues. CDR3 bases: TGTGCCAGCAGCCTCACAGGTTTTGGATACGGGCAGTACTTC. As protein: CASSLTGFGYGQYF.

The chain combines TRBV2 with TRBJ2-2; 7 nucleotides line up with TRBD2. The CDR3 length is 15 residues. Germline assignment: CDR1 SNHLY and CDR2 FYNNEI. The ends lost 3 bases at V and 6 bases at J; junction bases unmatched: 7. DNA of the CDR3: TGTGCCAGCAGTGACAGGAGCGGGGAGGCCGGGGAGCTGTTTTTT. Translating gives CASSDRSGEAGELFF.

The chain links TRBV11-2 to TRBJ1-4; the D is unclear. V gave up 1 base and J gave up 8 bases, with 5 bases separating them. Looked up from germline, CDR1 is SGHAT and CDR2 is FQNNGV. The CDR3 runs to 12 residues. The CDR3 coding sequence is TGTGCCAGCAGCTTAGTGGGCGAAAAACTGTTTTTT. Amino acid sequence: CASSLVGEKLFF.

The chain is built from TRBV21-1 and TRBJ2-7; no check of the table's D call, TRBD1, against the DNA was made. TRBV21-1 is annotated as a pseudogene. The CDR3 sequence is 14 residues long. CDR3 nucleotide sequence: TGTGCCAGCAGCACCCGGGACAGGGACGGAGAGCAGTACTTC. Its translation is CASSTRDRDGEQYF.

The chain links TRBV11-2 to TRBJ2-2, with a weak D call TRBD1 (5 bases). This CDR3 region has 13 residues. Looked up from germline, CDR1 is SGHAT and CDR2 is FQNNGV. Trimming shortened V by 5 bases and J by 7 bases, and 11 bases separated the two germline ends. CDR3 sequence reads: CASSQDTVGELFF. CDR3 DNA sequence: TGTGCCAGCAGCCAGGACACGGTCGGGGAGCTGTTTTTT.

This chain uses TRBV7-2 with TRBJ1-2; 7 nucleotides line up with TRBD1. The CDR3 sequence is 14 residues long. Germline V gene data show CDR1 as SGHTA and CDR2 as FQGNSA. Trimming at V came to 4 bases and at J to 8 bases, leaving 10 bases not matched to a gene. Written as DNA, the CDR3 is TGTGCCAGCAGCTCCCTGACAGGGATTGAGGGCTACACCTTC. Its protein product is CASSSLTGIEGYTF. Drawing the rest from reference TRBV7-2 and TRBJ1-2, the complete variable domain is GAGVSQSPSNKVTEKGKDVELRCDPISGHTALYWYRQSLGQGLEFLIYFQGNSAPDKSGLPSDRFSAERTGGSVSTLTIQRTQQEDSAVYLCASSSLTGIEGYTFGSGTRLTVV.

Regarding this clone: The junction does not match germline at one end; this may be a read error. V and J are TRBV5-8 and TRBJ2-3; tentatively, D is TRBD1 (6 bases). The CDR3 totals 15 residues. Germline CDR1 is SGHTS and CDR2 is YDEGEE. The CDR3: CAGSSRQDHTDTQYF. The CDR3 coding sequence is TGTGCCGGCAGCTCCCGACAGGACCACACAGATACGCAGTATTTT.

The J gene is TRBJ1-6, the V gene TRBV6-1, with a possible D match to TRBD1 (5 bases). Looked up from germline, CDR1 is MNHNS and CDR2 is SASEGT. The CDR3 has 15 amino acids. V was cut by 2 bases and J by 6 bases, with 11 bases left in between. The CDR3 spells CASSEKRQGNSPLHF. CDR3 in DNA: TGTGCCAGCAGTGAAAAGAGGCAGGGTAATTCACCCCTCCACTTT.

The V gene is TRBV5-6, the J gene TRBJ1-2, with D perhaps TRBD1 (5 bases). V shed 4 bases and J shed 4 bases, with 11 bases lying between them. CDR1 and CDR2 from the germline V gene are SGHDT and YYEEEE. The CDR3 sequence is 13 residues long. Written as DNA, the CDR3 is TGTGCCAGCAGCCCGAGGGGAGGCTATGGCTACACCTTC. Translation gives CASSPRGGYGYTF. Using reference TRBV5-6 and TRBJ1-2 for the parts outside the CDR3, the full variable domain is DAGVTQSPTHLIKTRGQQVTLRCSPKSGHDTVSWYQQALGQGPQFIFQYYEEEERQRGNFPDRFSGHQFPNYSSELNVNALLLGDSALYLCASSPRGGYGYTFGSGTRLTVV.

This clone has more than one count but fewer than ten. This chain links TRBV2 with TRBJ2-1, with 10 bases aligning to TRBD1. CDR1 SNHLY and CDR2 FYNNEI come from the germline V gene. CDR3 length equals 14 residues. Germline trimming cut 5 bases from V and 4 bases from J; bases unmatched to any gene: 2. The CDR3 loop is CASSRTGGYNEQFF. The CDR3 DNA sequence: TGTGCCAGCAGTAGGACAGGGGGGTACAATGAGCAGTTCTTC. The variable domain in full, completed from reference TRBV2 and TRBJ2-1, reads EPEVTQTPSHQVTQMGQEVILRCVPISNHLYFYWYRQILGQKVEFLVSFYNNEISEKSEIFDDQFSVERPDGSNFTLKIRSTKLEDSAMYFCASSRTGGYNEQFFGPGTRLTVL.

The CDR3 spells CASSSGQGQNSPLHF. CDR3 nucleotides: TGTGCCAGCAGCTCCGGACAGGGTCAGAATTCACCCCTCCACTTT. The rearrangement joins TRBV28 to TRBJ1-6, with TRBD1 matching over 8 bases. Germline CDR1 MDHEN, CDR2 SYDVKM. The CDR3 consists of 15 residues. Trimming took 6 bases from V and 7 from J; bases not matched to a gene: 8. The whole variable domain, remainder taken from reference TRBV28 and TRBJ1-6, is DVKVTQSSRYLVKRTGEKVFLECVQDMDHENMFWYRQDPGLGLRLIYFSYDVKMKEKGDIPEGYSVSREKKERFSLILESASTNQTSMYLCASSSGQGQNSPLHFGNGTRLTVT.

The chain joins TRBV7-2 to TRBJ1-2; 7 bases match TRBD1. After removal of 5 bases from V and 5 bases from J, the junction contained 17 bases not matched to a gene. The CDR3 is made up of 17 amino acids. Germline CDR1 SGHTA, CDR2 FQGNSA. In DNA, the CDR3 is TGTGCCAGCAGCCCGAGAGGGTCCGGGACAGTCGTTTATGGCTACACCTTC. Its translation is CASSPRGSGTVVYGYTF. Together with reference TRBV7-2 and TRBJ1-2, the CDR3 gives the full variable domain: GAGVSQSPSNKVTEKGKDVELRCDPISGHTALYWYRQSLGQGLEFLIYFQGNSAPDKSGLPSDRFSAERTGGSVSTLTIQRTQQEDSAVYLCASSPRGSGTVVYGYTFGSGTRLTVV.

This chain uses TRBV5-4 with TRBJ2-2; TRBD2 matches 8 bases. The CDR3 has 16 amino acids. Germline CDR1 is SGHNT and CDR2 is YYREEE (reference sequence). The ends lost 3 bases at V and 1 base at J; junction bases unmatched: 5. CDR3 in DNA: TGTGCCAGCAGCTCTAAGGCGGGGGGGAACACCGGGGAGCTGTTTTTT. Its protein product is CASSSKAGGNTGELFF.

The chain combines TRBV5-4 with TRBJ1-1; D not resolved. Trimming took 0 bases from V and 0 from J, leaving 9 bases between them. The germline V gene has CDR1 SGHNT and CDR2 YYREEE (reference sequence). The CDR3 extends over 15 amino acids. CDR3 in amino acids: CASSLGQGVNTEAFF. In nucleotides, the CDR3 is TGTGCCAGCAGCTTGGGCCAAGGAGTGAACACTGAAGCTTTCTTT.

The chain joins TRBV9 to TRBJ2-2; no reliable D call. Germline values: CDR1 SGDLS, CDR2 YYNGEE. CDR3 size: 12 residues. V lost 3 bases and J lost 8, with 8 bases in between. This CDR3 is CASSASWGELFF. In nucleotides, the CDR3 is TGTGCCAGCAGCGCCAGTTGGGGGGAGCTGTTTTTT.

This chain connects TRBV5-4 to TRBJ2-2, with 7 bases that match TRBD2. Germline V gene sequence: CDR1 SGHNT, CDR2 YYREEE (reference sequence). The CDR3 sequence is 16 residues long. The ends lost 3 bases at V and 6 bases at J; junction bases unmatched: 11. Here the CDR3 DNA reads TGTGCCAGCAGCTCCCCAGCAAGCGGGGCTGCCGGGGAGCTGTTTTTT. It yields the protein CASSSPASGAAGELFF.

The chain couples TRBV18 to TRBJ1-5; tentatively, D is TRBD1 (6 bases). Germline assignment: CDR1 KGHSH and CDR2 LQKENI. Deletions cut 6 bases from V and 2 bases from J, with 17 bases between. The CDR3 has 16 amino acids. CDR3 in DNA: TGTGCCAGCTCCGGGGAACAGGGTCTAGGCAATCAGCCCCAGCATTTT. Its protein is CASSGEQGLGNQPQHF.

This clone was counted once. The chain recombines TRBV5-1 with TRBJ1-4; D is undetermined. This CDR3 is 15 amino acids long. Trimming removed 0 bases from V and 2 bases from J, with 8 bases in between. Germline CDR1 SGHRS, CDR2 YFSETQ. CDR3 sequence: CASSLAGKTNEKLFF. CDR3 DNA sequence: TGCGCCAGCAGCTTGGCCGGGAAGACTAATGAAAAACTGTTTTTT.

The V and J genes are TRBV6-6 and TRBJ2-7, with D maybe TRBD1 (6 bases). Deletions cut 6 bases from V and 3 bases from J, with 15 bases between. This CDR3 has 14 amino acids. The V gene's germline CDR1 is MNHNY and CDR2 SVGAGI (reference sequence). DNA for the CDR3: TGTGCCAGCAGCTACGACGAGGGGGTCTACGAGCAGTACTTC. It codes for CASSYDEGVYEQYF.

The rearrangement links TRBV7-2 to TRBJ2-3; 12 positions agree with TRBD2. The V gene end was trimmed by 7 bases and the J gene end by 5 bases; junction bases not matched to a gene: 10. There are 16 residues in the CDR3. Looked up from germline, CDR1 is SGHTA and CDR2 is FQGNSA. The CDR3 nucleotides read TGTGCCAGCAATCCCTTAGGACTAGCGGGGCGAGATACGCAGTATTTT. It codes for CASNPLGLAGRDTQYF.

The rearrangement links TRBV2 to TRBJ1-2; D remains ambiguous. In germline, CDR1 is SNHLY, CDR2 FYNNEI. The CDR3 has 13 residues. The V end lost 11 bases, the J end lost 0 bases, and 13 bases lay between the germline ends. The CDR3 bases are TGTGCCGGAAGCTGGGCAGCTAACTATGGCTACACCTTC. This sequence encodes CAGSWAANYGYTF.

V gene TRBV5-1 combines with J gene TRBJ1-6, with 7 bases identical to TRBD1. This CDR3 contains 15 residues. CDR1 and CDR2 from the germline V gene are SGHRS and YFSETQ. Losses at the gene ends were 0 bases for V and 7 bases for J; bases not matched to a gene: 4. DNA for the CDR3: TGCGCCAGCAGCTTGGGAAAAGGGGGCAATTCACCCCTCCACTTT. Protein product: CASSLGKGGNSPLHF.

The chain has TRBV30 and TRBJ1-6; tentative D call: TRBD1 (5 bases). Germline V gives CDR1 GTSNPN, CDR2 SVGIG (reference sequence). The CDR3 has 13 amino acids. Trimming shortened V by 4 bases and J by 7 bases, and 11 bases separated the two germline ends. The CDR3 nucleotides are TGTGCCTGGACGGCAGGGCGGAATTCACCCCTCCACTTT. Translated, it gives CAWTAGRNSPLHF.

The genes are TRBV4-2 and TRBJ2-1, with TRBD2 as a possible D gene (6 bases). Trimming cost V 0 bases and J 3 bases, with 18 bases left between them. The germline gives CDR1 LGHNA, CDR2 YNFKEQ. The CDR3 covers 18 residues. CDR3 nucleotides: TGTGCCAGCAGCCAAGAAACCGGGGGACGAGGGGTCTACAATGAGCAGTTCTTC. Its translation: CASSQETGGRGVYNEQFF.

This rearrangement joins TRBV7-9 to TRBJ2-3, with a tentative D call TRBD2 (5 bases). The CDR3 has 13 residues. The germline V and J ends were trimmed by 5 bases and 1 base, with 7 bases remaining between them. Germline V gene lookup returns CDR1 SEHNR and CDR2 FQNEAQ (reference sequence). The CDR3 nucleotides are TGTGCCAGCAGCGGAGGAGGCACAGATACGCAGTATTTT. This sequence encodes CASSGGGTDTQYF.